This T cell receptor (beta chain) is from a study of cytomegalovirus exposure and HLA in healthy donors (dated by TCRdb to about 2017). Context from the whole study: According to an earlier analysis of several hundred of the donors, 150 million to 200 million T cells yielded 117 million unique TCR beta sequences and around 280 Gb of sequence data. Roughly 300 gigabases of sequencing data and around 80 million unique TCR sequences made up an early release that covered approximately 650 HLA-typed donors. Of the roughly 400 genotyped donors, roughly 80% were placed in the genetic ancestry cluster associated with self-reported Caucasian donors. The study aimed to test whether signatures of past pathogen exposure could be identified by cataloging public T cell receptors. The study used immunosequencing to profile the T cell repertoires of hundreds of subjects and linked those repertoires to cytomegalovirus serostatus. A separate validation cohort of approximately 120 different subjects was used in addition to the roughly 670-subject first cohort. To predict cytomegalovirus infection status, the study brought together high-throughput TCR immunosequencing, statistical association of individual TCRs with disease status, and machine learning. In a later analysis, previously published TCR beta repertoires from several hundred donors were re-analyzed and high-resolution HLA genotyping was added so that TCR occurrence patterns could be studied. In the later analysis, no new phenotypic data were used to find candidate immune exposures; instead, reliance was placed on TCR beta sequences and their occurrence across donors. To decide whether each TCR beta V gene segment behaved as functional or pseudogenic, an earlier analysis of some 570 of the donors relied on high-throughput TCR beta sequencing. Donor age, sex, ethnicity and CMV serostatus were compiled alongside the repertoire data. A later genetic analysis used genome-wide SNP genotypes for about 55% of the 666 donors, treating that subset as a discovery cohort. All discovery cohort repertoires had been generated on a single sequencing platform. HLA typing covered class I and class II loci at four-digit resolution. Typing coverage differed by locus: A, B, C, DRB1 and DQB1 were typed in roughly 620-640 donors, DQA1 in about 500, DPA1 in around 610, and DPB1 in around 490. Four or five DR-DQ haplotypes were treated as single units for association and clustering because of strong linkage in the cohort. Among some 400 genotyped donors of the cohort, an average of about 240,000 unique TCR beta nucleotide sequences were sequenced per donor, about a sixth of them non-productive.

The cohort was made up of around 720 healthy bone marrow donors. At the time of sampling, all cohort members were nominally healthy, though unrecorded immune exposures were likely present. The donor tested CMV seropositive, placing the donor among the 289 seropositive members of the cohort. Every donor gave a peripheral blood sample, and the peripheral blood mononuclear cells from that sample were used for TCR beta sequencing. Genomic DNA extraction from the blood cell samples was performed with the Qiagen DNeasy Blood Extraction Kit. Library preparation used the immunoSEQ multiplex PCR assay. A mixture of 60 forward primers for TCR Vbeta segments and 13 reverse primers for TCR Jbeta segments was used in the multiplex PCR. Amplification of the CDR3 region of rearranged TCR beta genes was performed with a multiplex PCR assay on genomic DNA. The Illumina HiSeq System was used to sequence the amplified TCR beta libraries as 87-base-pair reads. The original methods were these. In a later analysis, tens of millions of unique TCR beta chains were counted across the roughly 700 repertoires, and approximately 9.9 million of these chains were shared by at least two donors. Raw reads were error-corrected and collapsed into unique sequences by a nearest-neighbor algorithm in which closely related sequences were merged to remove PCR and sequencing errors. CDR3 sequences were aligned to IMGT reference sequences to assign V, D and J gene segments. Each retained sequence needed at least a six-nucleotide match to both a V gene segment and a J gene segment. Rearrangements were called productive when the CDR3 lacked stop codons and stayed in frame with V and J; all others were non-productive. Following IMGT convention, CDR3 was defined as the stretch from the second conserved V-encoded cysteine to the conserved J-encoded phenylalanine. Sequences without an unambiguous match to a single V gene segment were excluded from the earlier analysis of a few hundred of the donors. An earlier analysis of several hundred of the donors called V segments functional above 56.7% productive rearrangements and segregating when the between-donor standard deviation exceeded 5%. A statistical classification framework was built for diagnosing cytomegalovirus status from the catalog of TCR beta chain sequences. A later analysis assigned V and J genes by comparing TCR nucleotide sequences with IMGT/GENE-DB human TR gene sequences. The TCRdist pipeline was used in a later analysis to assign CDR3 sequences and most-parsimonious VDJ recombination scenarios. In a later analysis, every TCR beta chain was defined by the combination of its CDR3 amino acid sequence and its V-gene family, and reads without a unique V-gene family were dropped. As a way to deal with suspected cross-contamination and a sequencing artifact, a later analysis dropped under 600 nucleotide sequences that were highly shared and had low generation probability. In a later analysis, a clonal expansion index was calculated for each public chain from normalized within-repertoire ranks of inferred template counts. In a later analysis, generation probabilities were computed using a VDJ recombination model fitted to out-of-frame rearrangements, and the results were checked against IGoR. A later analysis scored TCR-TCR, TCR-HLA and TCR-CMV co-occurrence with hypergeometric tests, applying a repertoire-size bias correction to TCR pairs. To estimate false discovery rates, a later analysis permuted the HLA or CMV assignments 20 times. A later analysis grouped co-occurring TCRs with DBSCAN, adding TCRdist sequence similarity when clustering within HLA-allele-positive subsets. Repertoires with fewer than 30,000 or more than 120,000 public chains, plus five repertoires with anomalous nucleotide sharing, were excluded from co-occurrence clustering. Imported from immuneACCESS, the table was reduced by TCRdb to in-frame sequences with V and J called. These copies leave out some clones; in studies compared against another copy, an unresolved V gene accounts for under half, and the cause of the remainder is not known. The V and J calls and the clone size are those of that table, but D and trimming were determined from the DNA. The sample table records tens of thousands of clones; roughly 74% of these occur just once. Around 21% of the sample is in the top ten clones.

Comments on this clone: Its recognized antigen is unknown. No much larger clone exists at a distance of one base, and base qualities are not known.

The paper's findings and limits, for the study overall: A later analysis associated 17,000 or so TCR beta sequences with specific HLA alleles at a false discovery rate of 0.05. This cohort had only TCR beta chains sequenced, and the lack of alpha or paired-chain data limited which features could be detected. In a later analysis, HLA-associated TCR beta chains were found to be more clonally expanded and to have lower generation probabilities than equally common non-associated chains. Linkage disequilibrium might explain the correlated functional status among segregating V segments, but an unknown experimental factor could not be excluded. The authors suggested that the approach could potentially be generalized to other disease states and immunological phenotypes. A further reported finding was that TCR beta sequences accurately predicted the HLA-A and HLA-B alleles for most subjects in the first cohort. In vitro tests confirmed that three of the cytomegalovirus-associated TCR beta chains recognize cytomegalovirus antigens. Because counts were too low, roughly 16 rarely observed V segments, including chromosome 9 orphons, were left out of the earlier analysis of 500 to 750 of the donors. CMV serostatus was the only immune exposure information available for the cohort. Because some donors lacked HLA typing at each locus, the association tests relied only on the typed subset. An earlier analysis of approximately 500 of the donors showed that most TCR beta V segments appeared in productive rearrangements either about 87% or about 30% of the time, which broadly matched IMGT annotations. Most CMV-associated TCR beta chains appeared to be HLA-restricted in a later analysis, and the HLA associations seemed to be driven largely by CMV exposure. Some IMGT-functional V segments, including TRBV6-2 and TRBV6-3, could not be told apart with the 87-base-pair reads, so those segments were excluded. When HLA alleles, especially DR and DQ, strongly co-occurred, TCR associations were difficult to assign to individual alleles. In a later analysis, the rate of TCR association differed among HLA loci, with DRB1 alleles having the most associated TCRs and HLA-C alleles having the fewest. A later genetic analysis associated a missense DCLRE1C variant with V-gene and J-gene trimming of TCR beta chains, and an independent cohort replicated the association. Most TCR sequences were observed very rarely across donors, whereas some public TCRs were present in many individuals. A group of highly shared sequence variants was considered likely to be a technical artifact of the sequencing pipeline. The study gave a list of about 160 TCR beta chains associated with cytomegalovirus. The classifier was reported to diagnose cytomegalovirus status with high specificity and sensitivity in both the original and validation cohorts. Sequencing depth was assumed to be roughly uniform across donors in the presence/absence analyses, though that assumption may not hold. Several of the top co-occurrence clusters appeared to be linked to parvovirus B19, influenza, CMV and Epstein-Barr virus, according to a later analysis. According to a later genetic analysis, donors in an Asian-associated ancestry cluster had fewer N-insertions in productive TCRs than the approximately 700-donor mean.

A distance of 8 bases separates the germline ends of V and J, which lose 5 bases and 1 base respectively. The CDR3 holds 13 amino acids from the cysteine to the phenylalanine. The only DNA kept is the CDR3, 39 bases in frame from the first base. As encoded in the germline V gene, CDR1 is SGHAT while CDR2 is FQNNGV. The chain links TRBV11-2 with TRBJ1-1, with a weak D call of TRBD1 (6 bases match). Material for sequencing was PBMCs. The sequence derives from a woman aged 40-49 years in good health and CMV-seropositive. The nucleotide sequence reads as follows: TGTGCCAGCAGCGAACAGGGGAACACTGAAGCTTTCTTT. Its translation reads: CASSEQGNTEAFF.